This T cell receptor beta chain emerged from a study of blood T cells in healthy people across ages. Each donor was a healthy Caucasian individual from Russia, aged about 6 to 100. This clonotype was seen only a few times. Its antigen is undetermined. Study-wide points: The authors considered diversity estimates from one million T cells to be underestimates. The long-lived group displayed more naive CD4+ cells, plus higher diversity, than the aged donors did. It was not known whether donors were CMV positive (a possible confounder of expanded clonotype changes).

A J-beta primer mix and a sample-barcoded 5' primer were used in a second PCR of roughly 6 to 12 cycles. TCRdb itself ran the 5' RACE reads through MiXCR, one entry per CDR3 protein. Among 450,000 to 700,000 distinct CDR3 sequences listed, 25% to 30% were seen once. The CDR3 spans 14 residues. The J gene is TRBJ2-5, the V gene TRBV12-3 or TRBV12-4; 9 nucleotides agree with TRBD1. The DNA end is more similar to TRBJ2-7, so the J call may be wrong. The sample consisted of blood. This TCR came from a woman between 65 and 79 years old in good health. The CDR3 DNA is TGTGCCAGCAGGTCACAGGGGGCAACCTACGAGCAGTACTTC. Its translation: CASRSQGATYEQYF.